This T cell receptor (beta chain) was captured in a study of blood T cells in healthy people across ages. This clonotype was observed many times. Antigen: not known. The CDR3 contains 13 residues. Germline V gene sequence: CDR1 MNHEY, CDR2 SVGAGI. Trimming shortened V by 5 bases and J by 0 bases, and 8 bases separated the two germline ends. Study conclusions and caveats: Diversity of TCR beta per million T cells declined in a roughly linear way with age. Diversity estimates drawn from one million T cells were deemed underestimates.

The authors drew about 9.9 milliliters of peripheral blood from each donor. A second PCR of about 7 to 11 cycles used a sample-barcoded 5' primer and a J-beta primer mix. All cDNA molecules were each tagged by a template-switch adaptor with 12 random nucleotides. TCRdb reanalysed the 5' RACE reads using MiXCR and keeps one entry per CDR3 protein. This table holds about 580,000 distinct CDR3 sequences, roughly 48% found once. This chain connects TRBV6-5 to TRBJ2-7, with D perhaps assigned TRBD1 or TRBD2 (5 bases each). The source material was blood. The clonotype comes from an elderly man in good health. CDR3 in amino acids: CASSRDLSYEQYF. The CDR3 DNA reads as TGTGCCAGCAGTCGGGACCTCTCCTACGAGCAGTACTTC.